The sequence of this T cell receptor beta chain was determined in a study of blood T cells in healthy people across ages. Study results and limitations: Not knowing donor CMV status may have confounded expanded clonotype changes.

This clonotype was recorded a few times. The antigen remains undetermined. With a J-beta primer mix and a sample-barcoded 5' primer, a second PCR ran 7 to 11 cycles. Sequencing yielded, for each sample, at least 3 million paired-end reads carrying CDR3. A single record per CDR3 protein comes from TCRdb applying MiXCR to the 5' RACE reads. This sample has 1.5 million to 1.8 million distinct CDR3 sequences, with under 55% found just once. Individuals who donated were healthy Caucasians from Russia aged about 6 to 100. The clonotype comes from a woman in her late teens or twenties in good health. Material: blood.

CDR3: CASSRPWDATDTQYF. The CDR3 bases are TGCGCCAGCAGCCGGCCTTGGGACGCCACAGATACGCAGTATTTT. The chain is built from TRBV4-1 and TRBJ2-3; D may match TRBD1 or TRBD2 (5 bases each). Deletions cut 4 bases from V and 2 bases from J, with 13 bases between. Germline CDR1 MGHRA, CDR2 YSYEKL. There are 15 residues in the CDR3.